The 21 T cell receptor beta chains below come from one sample, sequenced in a study of response to subunit inactivated influenza vaccine (dated by TCRdb to 2016 to 2018). Library prep was done by RT-PCR. The data were produced on an Illumina HiSeq 2500. TCRdb reprocessing: public reads trimmed at Q25 with fastp, clones called with MiXCR, in-frame beta chains kept. CDR3 protein duplicates are merged, each entry listing the most common genes and DNA. The sample table holds a few hundred thousand distinct CDR3 sequences, of which more than 10% were seen once. The ten top clones hold 7.8% of the sample. The sample consisted of non-naive T cells sorted from PBMCs, taken approximately 15 days before vaccination. The sample's cell subset or site label, in plain terms: memory T cell fraction. These receptors were obtained from a man in his forties or fifties who received an inactivated influenza vaccine. Donor details come from another sample of the same person, matched by shared clones.

V is TRBV28 and J is TRBJ1-1; D is possibly TRBD1 (5 bases). V was clipped by 6 bases and J by 4 bases, with 12 bases between them. The CDR3 runs 13 residues. The germline gives CDR1 MDHEN, CDR2 SYDVKM. The CDR3 coding sequence is TGTGCCAGCAGAGTCGCGGGACGCACTGAAGCTTTCTTT. Translating gives CASRVAGRTEAFF.

This clonotype was recorded at least ten times. This chain connects TRBV24-1 to TRBJ1-5; tentatively, D is TRBD1 (6 bases). The CDR3 is made up of 15 amino acids. From germline, CDR1 is KGHDR and CDR2 SFDVKD. Trimming took 7 bases from V and 3 from J, leaving 15 bases between them. CDR3 loop: CATSRYGGPNQPQHF. CDR3 DNA: TGTGCCACCAGCCGATACGGGGGGCCCAATCAGCCCCAGCATTTT.

The rearrangement joins TRBV4-2 to TRBJ2-7, with D possibly being TRBD1 or TRBD2 (5 bases each). Germline CDR1 is LGHNA and CDR2 is YNFKEQ. This CDR3 has 13 amino acids. The V end was cut by 5 bases, the J end by 2 bases, with 10 bases between. CDR3 bases: TGTGCCAGCAGCACGGGGCACCCCTACGAGCAGTACTTC. Amino acids: CASSTGHPYEQYF.

This clonotype was seen a few times. V and J are TRBV12-3 or TRBV12-4 and TRBJ2-7; no reliable D call. The CDR3 length is 13 residues. Trimming took 2 bases from V and 5 from J, leaving 10 bases between them. CDR3: CASSLLGSHEQYF. CDR3 DNA sequence: TGTGCCAGCAGTTTACTTGGAAGCCACGAGCAGTACTTC.

The chain employs TRBV5-6 and TRBJ2-3; possible D gene TRBD1, 6 bases. With 4 bases removed from V and 9 bases from J, the gap between germline ends came to 15 bases. The germline gives CDR1 SGHDT, CDR2 YYEEEE. The CDR3 is made up of 13 amino acids. The CDR3 here is CASSPEQGGTQYF. The CDR3 DNA follows: TGTGCCAGCAGCCCGGAACAGGGCGGAACGCAGTATTTT.

This clonotype was recorded at least ten times. The CDR3 DNA reads TGTGCCAGCAGTCCAACCCTGAGCGGGGGTAGCGAGCAGTACTTC. As protein: CASSPTLSGGSEQYF. The chain has TRBV12-3 or TRBV12-4 and TRBJ2-7, with 8 nucleotides matching TRBD2. The CDR3 has 15 residues. V dropped 5 bases and J dropped 6; count of bases not matched to a gene: 12.

The gene calls are TRBV11-1 and TRBJ2-7; D is uncertain. The CDR3 loop spans 14 amino acids. Trimming removed 5 bases at V and 0 bases at J, with 11 bases between. The germline gives CDR1 SGHAT, CDR2 FQDESV (reference sequence). CDR3 sequence (DNA): TGTGCCAGCAGCCCCCCTACGGCCTCCTACGAGCAGTACTTC. Its protein is CASSPPTASYEQYF.

The table lists this clonotype with a few counts. The chain has TRBV3-1 and TRBJ2-2; D ambiguous. Germline values: CDR1 LGHDT, CDR2 YNNKEL (reference sequence). Trimming took off 4 bases at V and 8 bases at J, with 8 bases between the two ends. This CDR3 is built from 12 residues. This CDR3 reads CASSPIWGELFF. In DNA, the CDR3 is TGTGCCAGCAGCCCTATCTGGGGGGAGCTGTTTTTT.

The chain links TRBV20-1 to TRBJ1-2, with 7 bases identical to TRBD1. The CDR3 sequence is 11 residues long. J lost 11 bases, V lost 6 bases, and 9 bases had no gene match. The germline gives CDR1 DFQATT, CDR2 SNEGSKA (reference sequence). CDR3 amino acids: CSAAGGLGYTF. DNA for the CDR3: TGCAGTGCGGCAGGGGGGTTGGGGTACACCTTC.

This clonotype was counted ten times or more. J is TRBJ2-7 and V is TRBV29-1, with 8 bases fitting TRBD2. V was clipped by 4 bases and J by 4 bases; unmatched bases: 9. The CDR3 sequence is 14 residues long. The germline CDR1 and CDR2 sequences are SQVTM and ANQGSEA. The CDR3 here is CSVGAGGIRYEQYF. CDR3 DNA: TGCAGCGTTGGGGCGGGAGGAATTCGGTACGAGCAGTACTTC.

This chain links TRBV29-1 with TRBJ1-1, with unresolved D. This CDR3 region has 13 residues. Germline CDR1 is SQVTM and CDR2 is ANQGSEA. In DNA, the CDR3 is TGCAGTTTCCGGGGAGGGTTGAACACTGAAGCTTTCTTT. Its protein is CSFRGGLNTEAFF.

The chain carries TRBV6-2 or TRBV6-3 and TRBJ2-6, with TRBD1 matching 8 bases. Trimming took 2 bases from V and 4 from J; bases not matched to a gene: 10. Germline CDR1 is MNHEY and CDR2 is SVGEGT. The CDR3 extends over 18 amino acids. CDR3 nucleotides: TGTGCCAGCAGTTACAGCGTAGGCAGGGGGCTCGGGGCCAACGTCCTGACTTTC. It encodes CASSYSVGRGLGANVLTF.

The chain uses TRBV28 and TRBJ1-5, with D uncertain. The germline gives CDR1 MDHEN, CDR2 SYDVKM. Between the trimmed V and J ends, which lost 4 bases and 7 bases, there was a span of 8 bases. This CDR3 spans 12 amino acids. The CDR3 sequence: CASSSRMQPQHF. The CDR3 DNA is TGTGCCAGCAGTTCAAGGATGCAGCCCCAGCATTTT.

This clonotype was counted a few times. This chain connects TRBV20-1 to TRBJ2-3; 8 bases are a match to TRBD1. Unmatched junction bases numbered 5, after V lost 0 bases and J lost 6 bases. The length of the CDR3 is 14 residues. The V gene's germline CDR1 is DFQATT and CDR2 SNEGSKA (reference sequence). CDR3 sequence reads: CSARDSRGRDTQYF. The CDR3 DNA follows: TGCAGTGCTAGAGATTCCAGGGGGCGGGATACGCAGTATTTT.

In its sample, this clonotype was seen many times. The chain employs TRBV3-1 and TRBJ1-5, with unresolved D. Trimming shortened V by 4 bases and J by 5 bases, and 12 bases separated the two germline ends. Germline V gene sequence: CDR1 LGHDT, CDR2 YNNKEL (reference sequence). The CDR3 totals 14 residues. CDR3 protein: CASSPNLLDQPQHF. CDR3 nucleotide sequence: TGTGCCAGCAGCCCTAACCTCCTGGATCAGCCCCAGCATTTT.

The CDR3: CASSAWGRGNYEQYF. The CDR3 bases are TGTGCCAGCAGCGCCTGGGGACGGGGGAACTACGAGCAGTACTTC. The J gene is TRBJ2-7, the V gene TRBV5-6, with a tentative D call TRBD2 (6 bases). From germline, CDR1 is SGHDT and CDR2 YYEEEE. The V and J ends lost 4 bases and 3 bases respectively, with 17 bases between them. This CDR3 comprises 15 residues.

The chain recombines TRBV29-1 with TRBJ1-1; D not certain. Trimming removed 3 bases from V and 1 base from J, with 3 bases in between. There are 11 residues in the CDR3. Per germline, CDR1 SQVTM and CDR2 ANQGSEA. CDR3 sequence: CSVDGNTEAFF. Written as DNA, the CDR3 is TGCAGCGTTGATGGGAACACTGAAGCTTTCTTT.

The V call is TRBV7-8, the J call TRBJ2-1; perhaps D is TRBD1 or TRBD2 (5 bases each). Trimming stripped 5 bases from V and 5 bases from J, with 10 bases between. The CDR3 is 13 amino acids. Per the germline V gene, CDR1 is SGHVS and CDR2 is FQNEAQ. The CDR3 loop is CASSDGTHNEQFF. The CDR3 DNA is TGTGCCAGCAGCGACGGGACCCACAATGAGCAGTTCTTC.

This clonotype has ten or more counts. The chain joins TRBV9 to TRBJ1-2; unclear D gene. Germline-derived CDR1 and CDR2 are SGDLS and YYNGEE. The CDR3 has 13 amino acids. V was cut by 0 bases and J by 1 base, with 4 bases left in between. In DNA form, the CDR3 reads TGTGCCAGCAGCGTAGGGAATAACTATGGCTACACCTTC. Encoded protein: CASSVGNNYGYTF.

As regards this clonotype: The junction does not match germline at one end; this may be a read error. V is TRBV20-1 and J is TRBJ2-5, with 9 positions matching TRBD1. CDR1 is DFQATT and CDR2 is SNEGSKA in the germline V gene (reference sequence). This CDR3 has 14 residues. CDR3 coding DNA: TGCAGTGCAAGAGGGGACAGGGTACAAGAGACCCAGTACTTC. This gives the protein CSARGDRVQETQYF.

The V gene is TRBV28, the J gene TRBJ1-6; possible D gene TRBD1, 6 bases. The V and J ends lost 5 bases and 5 bases respectively, with 10 bases between them. Germline loops: CDR1 MDHEN, CDR2 SYDVKM. The CDR3 covers 14 residues. The CDR3 sequence: CASSLRDNNSPLHF. The DNA of the CDR3 is TGTGCCAGCAGTCTCCGGGACAATAATTCACCCCTCCACTTT.